This T cell receptor (beta chain) was profiled in a study of T cell repertoires in cytomegalovirus infection. As for the study in general: Indications of both CMV infection and matching HLA type were provided by public TCR beta signatures.

The germline CDR1 and CDR2 sequences are MNHEY and SVGAGI. The ends lost 5 bases at V and 6 bases at J; junction bases unmatched: 9. The CDR3 consists of 15 residues. One entry per CDR3 protein results from TCRdb running MiXCR on the reads. Of approximately 500,000 distinct CDR3 sequences in the sample, 30% to 40% are singletons; the top ten hold roughly 15%. This clonotype was observed a few times. Its specificity is unknown. Points from the study as a whole: Pooled public TCR beta family frequency picked out CMV carriers with the relevant HLA.

The TCR comes from a human donor in good health (CMV status not recorded). Some clones in this sample may be carry-over from other donors' samples. The chain carries TRBV6-5 and TRBJ1-4; TRBD1 matches at 7 bases. Sample: cultured PBMCs, taken from culture after CMV antigen stimulation. The CDR3 bases are TGTGCCAGCAGTGTTTCCGGGACAGCCTATGAAAAACTGTTTTTT. Its protein product is CASSVSGTAYEKLFF.